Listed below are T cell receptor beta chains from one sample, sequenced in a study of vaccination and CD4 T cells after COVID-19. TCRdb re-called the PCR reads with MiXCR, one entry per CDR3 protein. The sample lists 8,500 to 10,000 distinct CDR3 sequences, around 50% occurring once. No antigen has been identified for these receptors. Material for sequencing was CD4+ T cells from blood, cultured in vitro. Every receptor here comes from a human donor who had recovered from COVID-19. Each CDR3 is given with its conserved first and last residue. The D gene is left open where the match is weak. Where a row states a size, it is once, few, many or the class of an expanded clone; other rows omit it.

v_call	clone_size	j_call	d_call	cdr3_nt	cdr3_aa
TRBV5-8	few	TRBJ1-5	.	TGTGCCAGCAGCCTTCCGGGGGTGTTAAATCAGCCCCAGCATTTT	CASSLPGVLNQPQHF
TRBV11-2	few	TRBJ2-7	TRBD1	TGTGCCAGCAGCTTATCCGGACAGGGGGCCGAGCAGTACTTC	CASSLSGQGAEQYF
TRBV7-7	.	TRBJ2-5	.	TGTGCTAGCAGCCCTCTTGGCAGGGGAGAAGAGACCCAGTACTTC	CASSPLGRGEETQYF
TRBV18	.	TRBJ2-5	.	TGTGCCAGCTCACCGATGGCGAAGGGGACCCAGTACTTC	CASSPMAKGTQYF
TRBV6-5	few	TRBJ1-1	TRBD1	TGTGCCAGCAGTTTCGACAGGGTGAACACTGAAGCTTTCTTT	CASSFDRVNTEAFF
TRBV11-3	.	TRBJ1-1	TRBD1	TGTGCCAGCAGCCCGGGACAGGGGAGAGCTTTCTTT	CASSPGQGRAFF
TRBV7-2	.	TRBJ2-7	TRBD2	TGTGCCAGCAGCTTCCTAGCGGGGACCACCTACGAGCAGTACTTC	CASSFLAGTTYEQYF
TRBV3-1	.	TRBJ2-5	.	TGTGCCAGCAGCCCTACCCTGGACAGTGCGGGGGAGACCCAGTACTTC	CASSPTLDSAGETQYF
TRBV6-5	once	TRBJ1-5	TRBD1	TGTGCCAGCAGTAACTCCGGGACAGGGGGCAATCAGCCCCAGCATTTT	CASSNSGTGGNQPQHF
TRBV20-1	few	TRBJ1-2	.	TGCAGTGCTGGCCGACAGACTTATGGCTACACCTTC	CSAGRQTYGYTF
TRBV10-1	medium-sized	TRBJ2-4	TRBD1	TGCGCCAGCAGTCGATCCGGGACAGGGAGCGACATTCAGTACTTC	CASSRSGTGSDIQYF
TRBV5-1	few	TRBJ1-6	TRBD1	TGCGCCAGCAGCTTGTATGGGTCAGGGGGCTATAATTCACCCCTCCACTTT	CASSLYGSGGYNSPLHF
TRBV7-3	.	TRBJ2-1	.	TGTGCCAGCAGCTTAGATCGGCTGGCCCTTGAGCAGTTCTTC	CASSLDRLALEQFF
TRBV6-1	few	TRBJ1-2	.	TGTGCCAGCAGTGAAAGGCTATATGGCTACACCTTC	CASSERLYGYTF
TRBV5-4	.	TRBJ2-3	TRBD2	TGTGCCAGCAGACGTAGCGGGGAAGATACGCAGTATTTT	CASRRSGEDTQYF
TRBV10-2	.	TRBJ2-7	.	TGCGCCAGCAGCCGACAGCAGGATTACGAGCAGTACTTC	CASSRQQDYEQYF
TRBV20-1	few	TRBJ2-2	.	TGCAGTGCTAGCGGGTTGAACACCGGGGAGCTGTTTTTT	CSASGLNTGELFF
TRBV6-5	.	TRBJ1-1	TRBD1	TGTGCCAGCAGTTACACCGGACAGGGCTCTGAAGCTTTCTTT	CASSYTGQGSEAFF
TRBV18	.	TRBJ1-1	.	TGTGCCAGCTCACCAGTTCAGGCGGGACCTAACACCGAAGCTTTCTTT	CASSPVQAGPNTEAFF
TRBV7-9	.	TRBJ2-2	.	TGTGCCAGCAGCTTGTGGGAGTCGAACACCGGGGAGCTGTTTTTT	CASSLWESNTGELFF
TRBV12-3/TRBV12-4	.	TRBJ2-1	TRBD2	TGTGCCAGCAGTTGGACTAGCGGGGGGGCGAATGAGCAGTTCTTC	CASSWTSGGANEQFF
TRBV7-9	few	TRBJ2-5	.	TGTGCCAGCATGAGAGGGGTTTACGAGACCCAGTACTTC	CASMRGVYETQYF
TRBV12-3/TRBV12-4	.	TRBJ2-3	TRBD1	TGTGCCAGCAGTCGGGACAGGGGGCCCACAGATACGCAGTATTTT	CASSRDRGPTDTQYF
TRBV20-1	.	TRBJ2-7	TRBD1	TGCAGTGCCCTAGGACAGGGGTCATACGAGCAGTACTTC	CSALGQGSYEQYF
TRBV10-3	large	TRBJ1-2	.	TGTGCCATCAGTGGGGGAGACAGGAAAAACTATGGCTACACCTTC	CAISGGDRKNYGYTF
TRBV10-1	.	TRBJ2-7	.	TGCGCCAGCAGTGGGGACGGTGGCCAGCAGTACTTC	CASSGDGGQQYF
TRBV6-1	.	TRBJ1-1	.	TGTGCCAGCAGTAGATTAATGGAGGGGAACACTGAAGCTTTCTTT	CASSRLMEGNTEAFF
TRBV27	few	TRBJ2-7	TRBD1	TGTGCCAGCAGTTTAGACCCCGGGACAGCCTACGAGCAGTACTTC	CASSLDPGTAYEQYF
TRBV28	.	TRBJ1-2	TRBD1	TGTGCCAGCAGATCGCCCAACGATGTATACGGAGGGACAGGGGCGTTAGCTAACTATGGCTACACCTTC	CASRSPNDVYGGTGALANYGYTF
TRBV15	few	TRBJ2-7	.	TGTGCCACCAGCAGAGTCCAGGACTACGAGCAGTACTTC	CATSRVQDYEQYF
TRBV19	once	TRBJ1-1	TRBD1	TGTGCCAGTAGGCAGATCGGGACAGGGGAGGGTGAAGCTTTCTTT	CASRQIGTGEGEAFF
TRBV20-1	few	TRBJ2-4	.	TGCAGTGCTAGAGGTGGCCTAGGCCAGGGAAAGCCAGTAGCCAAAAACATTCAGTACTTC	CSARGGLGQGKPVAKNIQYF
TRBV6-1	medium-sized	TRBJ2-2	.	TGTGCCAGCAGGTCCCCCGGCGGGGAGCTGTTTTTT	CASRSPGGELFF
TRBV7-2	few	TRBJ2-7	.	TGTGCCAGCAGCTTCCAGTTGACGGCGACCTACGAGCAGTACTTC	CASSFQLTATYEQYF
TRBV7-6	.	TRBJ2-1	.	TGTGCCAGCAGCTTAGCTAATACAGGGAATGAGCAGTTCTTC	CASSLANTGNEQFF
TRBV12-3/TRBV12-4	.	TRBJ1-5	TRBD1	TGTGCCAGCGGTTGGACAGGGGGCCGAAGCAATCAGCCCCAGCATTTT	CASGWTGGRSNQPQHF
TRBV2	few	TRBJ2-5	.	TGTGCCAGCAGAAGCAGGGGTTTCCAAGAGACCCAGTACTTC	CASRSRGFQETQYF
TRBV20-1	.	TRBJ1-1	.	TGCAGTGCTAGAGGAGGGGGGAACACTGAAGCTTTCTTT	CSARGGGNTEAFF
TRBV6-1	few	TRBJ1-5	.	TGTGCCAGCAGTGTGACACTCTATAGCAATCAGCCCCAGCATTTT	CASSVTLYSNQPQHF
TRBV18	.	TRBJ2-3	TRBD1	TGTGCCAGCTCACCGAAGACAGGGCTGCCAAGGGCGGCAGATACGCAGTATTTT	CASSPKTGLPRAADTQYF
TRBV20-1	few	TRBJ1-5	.	TGCAGTGCTAGAGATTTCCGAAGCAATCAGCCCCAGCATTTT	CSARDFRSNQPQHF
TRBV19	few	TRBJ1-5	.	TGTGCCAGTAGTACGACGGGGGCCCTCTATCAGCCCCAGCATTTT	CASSTTGALYQPQHF
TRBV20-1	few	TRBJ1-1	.	TGCAGTGCTAGCTCCGGGCGGAACACTGAAGCTTTCTTT	CSASSGRNTEAFF
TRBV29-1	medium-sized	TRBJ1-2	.	TGCTCCTTTCAACACAGACCTAACTATGGCTACACCTTC	CSFQHRPNYGYTF
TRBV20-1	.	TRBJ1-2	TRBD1	TGCAGTGCTACGTTGCAGGGGGCGAGTGGCTACACCTTC	CSATLQGASGYTF
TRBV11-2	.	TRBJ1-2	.	TGTGCCAGCAGCTATCCGGCGGGGGCTAACTATGGCTACACCTTC	CASSYPAGANYGYTF
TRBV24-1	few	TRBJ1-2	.	TGTGCCACCAGTGATCCACAGGCCAGAGGCTACACCTTC	CATSDPQARGYTF
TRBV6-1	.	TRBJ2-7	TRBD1	TGTGCCAGCCGACGGGACAGTGCCGGCGAGCAGTACTTC	CASRRDSAGEQYF
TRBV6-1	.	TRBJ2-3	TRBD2	TGTGCCAGCAGTGAAATCTGGCTAGCGGGCGCAGATACGCAGTATTTT	CASSEIWLAGADTQYF
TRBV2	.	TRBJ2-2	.	TGTGCCAGCAGGGGCCAGGCCGAGACCGGGGAGCTGTTTTTT	CASRGQAETGELFF